This TCR beta chain is drawn from a study of T cells expressing NK-cell markers. Study-level information: CD3+CD56+NKG2C+, CD3+CD56+NKG2C- and CD3+CD56-NKG2C+ T cells, once sorted, supplied the TCR beta repertoires. Study-wide findings and caveats: Of CD8+ T cells, about 1.0-8% belonged to dominant NKG2C+ clonotypes in roughly six donors. Dominance of the CD3+CD56-NKG2C+ fraction by these clonotypes also held in several donors.

Beta-chain TCR cDNA was generated via 5'RACE template switching with UMIs. From its re-call of the 5' RACE reads, TCRdb lists each CDR3 protein once, without DNA. There are 350,000 to 450,000 distinct CDR3 sequences in the sample, with roughly 5.2% held by the top ten. Details on this clonotype: Its target is unknown.

Germline V gene data show CDR1 as SGHAT and CDR2 as FQNNGV. This CDR3 has 14 amino acids. The chain recombines TRBV11-2 with TRBJ2-2; the D call of TRBD2 rests on TCRdb alone, since no DNA is present to check it. This sequence was found in a man aged 18 to 69 in good health. Sequencing was performed on blood T cells: a sorted CD56 or NKG2C T cell subset, CD4+ or CD8+ T cells, or bulk PBMC T cells (not recorded which). CDR3 loop: CASTRGGLSGELFF.